A selection of T cell receptor beta chains follows, all from one sample in a study of PD-L1 blockade in urothelial cancer. Method: immunoSEQ multiplex PCR; TCRdb's copy keeps in-frame clones and lacks some. Of about 45,000 clones in the sample, 85% to 90% are singletons; the top ten hold 14%. The sample here was PBMCs, taken around atezolizumab (anti-PD-L1) treatment. The receptors come from a woman aged 55-69 years with urothelial cancer. Each CDR3 is given with its conserved first and last residue. Each record gives: D gene, V gene, clone size, J gene, CDR3 DNA, CDR3 protein. A D gene is named only where the DNA matches it firmly. Some rows have no size entry. The others give once, few or many, or a class for an expanded clone.

d_call: -
v_call: TRBV28
clone_size: -
j_call: TRBJ2-1
cdr3_nt: TGTGCCAGCAGGGGTCAGTGGGAGATCTACAATGAGCAGTTCTTC
cdr3_aa: CASRGQWEIYNEQFF

d_call: TRBD1
v_call: TRBV2
clone_size: -
j_call: TRBJ2-2
cdr3_nt: TGTGCCAGCAGTTACAGGGGGGCCGGGGAGCTGTTTTTT
cdr3_aa: CASSYRGAGELFF

d_call: -
v_call: TRBV18
clone_size: -
j_call: TRBJ2-3
cdr3_nt: TGTGCCAGCTCACGAAGGGACACCCTTAGGGATACGCAGTATTTT
cdr3_aa: CASSRRDTLRDTQYF

d_call: -
v_call: TRBV12-1
clone_size: once
j_call: TRBJ2-7
cdr3_nt: TGTGCCAGCAGCTTATCCCCTAGGGGTAAGTTCTCCTACGAGCAGTACTTC
cdr3_aa: CASSLSPRGKFSYEQYF

d_call: TRBD2
v_call: TRBV5-1
clone_size: -
j_call: TRBJ2-3
cdr3_nt: TGCGCCAGCAGCTTGGTCGGGGGGGCCCCAGATACGCAGTATTTT
cdr3_aa: CASSLVGGAPDTQYF

d_call: TRBD2
v_call: TRBV7-2
clone_size: -
j_call: TRBJ2-4
cdr3_nt: TGTGCCAGCAGCTCCGCGGGAGGGGGGGCCAAAAACATTCAGTACTTC
cdr3_aa: CASSSAGGGAKNIQYF

d_call: TRBD2
v_call: TRBV28
clone_size: -
j_call: TRBJ2-5
cdr3_nt: TGTGCCAGCAGTTTATGGGCGGGAGTCCAAGAGACCCAGTACTTC
cdr3_aa: CASSLWAGVQETQYF

d_call: -
v_call: TRBV28
clone_size: -
j_call: TRBJ1-5
cdr3_nt: TGTGCCAGCAGTTTAAGGGCCGGGAGAATTCAGCCCCAGCATTTT
cdr3_aa: CASSLRAGRIQPQHF

d_call: TRBD1
v_call: TRBV29-1
clone_size: -
j_call: TRBJ1-1
cdr3_nt: TGCAGCGTTGGTGGGACAGGGCGGACTGAAGCTTTCTTT
cdr3_aa: CSVGGTGRTEAFF

d_call: TRBD1
v_call: TRBV4-1
clone_size: -
j_call: TRBJ2-5
cdr3_nt: TGCGCCAGCAGCCACTACAGGGGGGTTGGGGAGACCCAGTACTTC
cdr3_aa: CASSHYRGVGETQYF

d_call: -
v_call: TRBV5-1
clone_size: -
j_call: TRBJ1-2
cdr3_nt: TGCGCCAGCAGCTTGGTGCGGGAGGGGATTTTCTCATATGGCTACACCTTC
cdr3_aa: CASSLVREGIFSYGYTF

d_call: TRBD1
v_call: TRBV5-1
clone_size: -
j_call: TRBJ2-3
cdr3_nt: TGCGCCAGCACCGGGACAGGGGGCACAGATACGCAGTATTTT
cdr3_aa: CASTGTGGTDTQYF

d_call: TRBD1
v_call: TRBV7-3
clone_size: -
j_call: TRBJ2-2
cdr3_nt: TGTGCCAGCAGCAGGGACAGGGCTACGAACACCGGGGAGCTGTTTTTT
cdr3_aa: CASSRDRATNTGELFF

d_call: TRBD2
v_call: TRBV5-8
clone_size: -
j_call: TRBJ2-1
cdr3_nt: TGTGCCAGCAGCGCCCCGGGCGGGAGGGATAATGAGCAGTTCTTC
cdr3_aa: CASSAPGGRDNEQFF

d_call: TRBD2
v_call: TRBV5-1
clone_size: -
j_call: TRBJ2-1
cdr3_nt: TGCGCCAGCAGCTTGGCGGGGACTAGCGGGATCAATGAGCAGTTCTTC
cdr3_aa: CASSLAGTSGINEQFF

d_call: -
v_call: TRBV5-6
clone_size: -
j_call: TRBJ1-1
cdr3_nt: TGTGCCAGCAGCTTGGATGTAAACACTGAAGCTTTCTTT
cdr3_aa: CASSLDVNTEAFF

d_call: -
v_call: TRBV5-1
clone_size: -
j_call: TRBJ1-3
cdr3_nt: TGCGCCAGCAGCTTGGACCACACAGGGTCTGGAAACACCATATATTTT
cdr3_aa: CASSLDHTGSGNTIYF

d_call: TRBD1
v_call: TRBV10-3
clone_size: -
j_call: TRBJ1-2
cdr3_nt: TGTGCCATCAGTGCCACAGGGGGCTACTATGGCTACACCTTC
cdr3_aa: CAISATGGYYGYTF

d_call: -
v_call: TRBV10-1
clone_size: few
j_call: TRBJ1-1
cdr3_nt: TGCGCCAGCAGTGAGTCGCCAGGGATGGTTTTGAACACTGAAGCTTTCTTT
cdr3_aa: CASSESPGMVLNTEAFF

d_call: -
v_call: TRBV7-6
clone_size: -
j_call: TRBJ2-2
cdr3_nt: TGTGCCAGCAGCTTCAAACAGGGGGGGACCGGGGAGCTGTTTTTT
cdr3_aa: CASSFKQGGTGELFF

d_call: TRBD2
v_call: TRBV18
clone_size: -
j_call: TRBJ2-1
cdr3_nt: TGTGCCAGCTCACCACCGAATAGCGGGAGGTCCTGGAATGAGCAGTTCTTC
cdr3_aa: CASSPPNSGRSWNEQFF

d_call: -
v_call: TRBV5-6
clone_size: -
j_call: TRBJ2-7
cdr3_nt: TGTGCCAGCAGCTTAACAACAGGGCGATACGAGCAGTACTTC
cdr3_aa: CASSLTTGRYEQYF

d_call: TRBD1
v_call: TRBV13
clone_size: -
j_call: TRBJ2-6
cdr3_nt: TGTGCCAGCAGCTTAGCCCGGGACAGAGAGTACTCTGGGGCCAACGTCCTGACTTTC
cdr3_aa: CASSLARDREYSGANVLTF

d_call: TRBD1
v_call: TRBV5-5
clone_size: -
j_call: TRBJ1-6
cdr3_nt: TGTGCCAGCAGAACCGGACAGGGTAGTTCACCCCTCCACTTT
cdr3_aa: CASRTGQGSSPLHF

d_call: TRBD2
v_call: TRBV19
clone_size: -
j_call: TRBJ2-7
cdr3_nt: TGTGCCAGTAGGAGGCTAGCGGGAGGTGGGACCTACGAGCAGTACTTC
cdr3_aa: CASRRLAGGGTYEQYF

d_call: -
v_call: TRBV13
clone_size: -
j_call: TRBJ1-6
cdr3_nt: TGTGCCAGCAGCTCAATCACAGAGACCTATAATTCACCCCTCCACTTT
cdr3_aa: CASSSITETYNSPLHF

d_call: -
v_call: TRBV28
clone_size: -
j_call: TRBJ1-5
cdr3_nt: TGTGCCAGCAGTTTCGCAGGGGAGTTGCCCCAGCATTTT
cdr3_aa: CASSFAGELPQHF

d_call: TRBD1
v_call: TRBV5-1
clone_size: -
j_call: TRBJ1-5
cdr3_nt: TGCGCCAGCAGCTTGGATCCGGACAGGTATCAGCCCCAGCATTTT
cdr3_aa: CASSLDPDRYQPQHF

d_call: TRBD2
v_call: TRBV7-9
clone_size: -
j_call: TRBJ2-1
cdr3_nt: TGTGCCAGCAGCTTAGGTGCGGGAGGGATTAATGAGCAGTTCTTC
cdr3_aa: CASSLGAGGINEQFF

d_call: -
v_call: TRBV7-8
clone_size: once
j_call: TRBJ2-3
cdr3_nt: TGTGCCAGCAGCTTAGTTTTGCGGGACGCTAGCACAGATACGCAGTATTTT
cdr3_aa: CASSLVLRDASTDTQYF

d_call: -
v_call: TRBV6-5
clone_size: -
j_call: TRBJ2-3
cdr3_nt: TGTGCCAGCAGTTACGATCCAGGGCCTAGCACAGATACGCAGTATTTT
cdr3_aa: CASSYDPGPSTDTQYF

d_call: -
v_call: TRBV19
clone_size: -
j_call: TRBJ2-7
cdr3_nt: TGTGCCAGTACCTCGGGGGATGGAACCTACGAGCAGTACTTC
cdr3_aa: CASTSGDGTYEQYF

d_call: TRBD2
v_call: TRBV28
clone_size: -
j_call: TRBJ2-3
cdr3_nt: TGTGCCAGCAGAGAGTTGACTAGCGGGAGGCGCGATACGCAGTATTTT
cdr3_aa: CASRELTSGRRDTQYF

d_call: TRBD1
v_call: TRBV28
clone_size: -
j_call: TRBJ1-1
cdr3_nt: TGTGCCAGCGGGTTACAGGGGGGGATGATGAACACTGAAGCTTTCTTT
cdr3_aa: CASGLQGGMMNTEAFF

d_call: -
v_call: TRBV7-9
clone_size: -
j_call: TRBJ1-1
cdr3_nt: TGTGCCAGCAGCGGGAGTCTAGGACCTAACACTGAAGCTTTCTTT
cdr3_aa: CASSGSLGPNTEAFF

d_call: -
v_call: TRBV4-3
clone_size: -
j_call: TRBJ1-2
cdr3_nt: TGCGCCAGCAGCCAAGACTCGCCGGGAGTCTGGTACGGCTACACCTTC
cdr3_aa: CASSQDSPGVWYGYTF

d_call: TRBD1
v_call: TRBV9
clone_size: -
j_call: TRBJ1-3
cdr3_nt: TGTGCCAGCAGCGTAGGGGAGACAGGGTTATCTGGAAACACCATATATTTT
cdr3_aa: CASSVGETGLSGNTIYF

d_call: -
v_call: TRBV7-2
clone_size: once
j_call: TRBJ2-7
cdr3_nt: TGTGCCAGCAGCCATAATGCAGCCTACGAGCAGTACTTC
cdr3_aa: CASSHNAAYEQYF

d_call: -
v_call: TRBV4-3
clone_size: -
j_call: TRBJ2-1
cdr3_nt: TGCGCCAGCAGCCAAGATAGGGGTGATGAGCAGTTCTTC
cdr3_aa: CASSQDRGDEQFF

d_call: -
v_call: TRBV5-4
clone_size: -
j_call: TRBJ1-2
cdr3_nt: TGTGCCAGCAGCGTAGCCCTACAGGGTGGAGACTATGGCTACACCTTC
cdr3_aa: CASSVALQGGDYGYTF

d_call: TRBD1
v_call: TRBV23-1
clone_size: -
j_call: TRBJ1-2
cdr3_nt: TGCGCCAGCAGTCAATCGTGGGGAGTTACGGGGGACAGGGGGGGTGGCGAGGAAGGCTACACCTTC
cdr3_aa: CASSQSWGVTGDRGGGEEGYTF

d_call: TRBD1
v_call: TRBV6-6
clone_size: few
j_call: TRBJ1-2
cdr3_nt: TGTGCCAGCAGGATTGGACAGGGGCAGAGTTTTGGCTACACCTTC
cdr3_aa: CASRIGQGQSFGYTF

d_call: TRBD1
v_call: TRBV7-9
clone_size: -
j_call: TRBJ1-5
cdr3_nt: TGTGCCAGCAGCTTAGAAGGACAGGTCAATCAGCCCCAGCATTTT
cdr3_aa: CASSLEGQVNQPQHF

d_call: -
v_call: TRBV29-1
clone_size: -
j_call: TRBJ2-5
cdr3_nt: TGCAGCGTTGTCGGGACTCAAGAGACCCAGTACTTC
cdr3_aa: CSVVGTQETQYF

d_call: TRBD1
v_call: TRBV7-9
clone_size: few
j_call: TRBJ1-2
cdr3_nt: TGTGCCATCCCGCGGGGGACAGGGGGAGGCTACACCTTC
cdr3_aa: CAIPRGTGGGYTF

d_call: -
v_call: TRBV5-1
clone_size: -
j_call: TRBJ2-3
cdr3_nt: TGCGCCAGCAGCTTATCCTCAGTGACAGATACGCAGTATTTT
cdr3_aa: CASSLSSVTDTQYF

d_call: TRBD2
v_call: TRBV19
clone_size: once
j_call: TRBJ2-3
cdr3_nt: TGTGCCAGTACTCGGACAGGCGGACTAGCGGATACGCAGTATTTT
cdr3_aa: CASTRTGGLADTQYF

d_call: -
v_call: TRBV2
clone_size: -
j_call: TRBJ2-7
cdr3_nt: TGTGCCAGCATCGAAGCCAACTCCTACGAGCAGTACTTC
cdr3_aa: CASIEANSYEQYF

d_call: -
v_call: TRBV28
clone_size: -
j_call: TRBJ1-2
cdr3_nt: TGTGCCAGCGGCGGCCCCGGAGCTAACTATGGCTACACCTTC
cdr3_aa: CASGGPGANYGYTF

d_call: -
v_call: TRBV29-1
clone_size: -
j_call: TRBJ1-1
cdr3_nt: TGCAGCGTTGAAGGAGGGGGTATCGAAGCTTTCTTT
cdr3_aa: CSVEGGGIEAFF

d_call: -
v_call: TRBV27
clone_size: once
j_call: TRBJ2-7
cdr3_nt: TGTGCCAGCAGTTTCACAGGGAACTACGAGCAGTACTTC
cdr3_aa: CASSFTGNYEQYF

d_call: TRBD2
v_call: TRBV4-3
clone_size: -
j_call: TRBJ2-5
cdr3_nt: TGCGCCAGCAGCCAAGATGGACTAGCGGGAGCCCAAGAGACCCAGTACTTC
cdr3_aa: CASSQDGLAGAQETQYF

d_call: TRBD1
v_call: TRBV19
clone_size: -
j_call: TRBJ2-1
cdr3_nt: TGTGCCAGTATGCGGAGACAGGGATACAATGAGCAGTTCTTC
cdr3_aa: CASMRRQGYNEQFF

d_call: TRBD1
v_call: TRBV7-3
clone_size: -
j_call: TRBJ2-6
cdr3_nt: TGTGCCAGCAGCTTAAACCGACAGGGCTCCTCAACCTCTGGGGCCAACGTCCTGACTTTC
cdr3_aa: CASSLNRQGSSTSGANVLTF

d_call: TRBD1
v_call: TRBV5-6
clone_size: -
j_call: TRBJ2-7
cdr3_nt: TGTGCCAGCAGCTGGCCCCCCGGGACAGGGTCCTACGAGCAGTACTTC
cdr3_aa: CASSWPPGTGSYEQYF

d_call: TRBD1
v_call: TRBV9
clone_size: -
j_call: TRBJ1-2
cdr3_nt: TGTGCCAGCAGCGTCTCAGGGGGAGCTAACTATGGCTACACCTTC
cdr3_aa: CASSVSGGANYGYTF

d_call: -
v_call: TRBV6-5
clone_size: -
j_call: TRBJ1-2
cdr3_nt: TGTGCCAGCAGTTACAGCACAGGCTCATTTTTTGGCTACACCTTC
cdr3_aa: CASSYSTGSFFGYTF

d_call: -
v_call: TRBV4-3
clone_size: -
j_call: TRBJ2-7
cdr3_nt: TGCGCCAGCAGCCAAGATAGGTGGAGATACGAGCAGTACTTC
cdr3_aa: CASSQDRWRYEQYF

d_call: TRBD2
v_call: TRBV7-6
clone_size: -
j_call: TRBJ2-3
cdr3_nt: TGTGCCAGCAGCTTACCGACTAGCGGGGCTAGCACAGATACGCAGTATTTT
cdr3_aa: CASSLPTSGASTDTQYF

d_call: -
v_call: TRBV14
clone_size: -
j_call: TRBJ1-3
cdr3_nt: TGTGCCAGCAGACATACCTCTGGAAACACCATATATTTT
cdr3_aa: CASRHTSGNTIYF